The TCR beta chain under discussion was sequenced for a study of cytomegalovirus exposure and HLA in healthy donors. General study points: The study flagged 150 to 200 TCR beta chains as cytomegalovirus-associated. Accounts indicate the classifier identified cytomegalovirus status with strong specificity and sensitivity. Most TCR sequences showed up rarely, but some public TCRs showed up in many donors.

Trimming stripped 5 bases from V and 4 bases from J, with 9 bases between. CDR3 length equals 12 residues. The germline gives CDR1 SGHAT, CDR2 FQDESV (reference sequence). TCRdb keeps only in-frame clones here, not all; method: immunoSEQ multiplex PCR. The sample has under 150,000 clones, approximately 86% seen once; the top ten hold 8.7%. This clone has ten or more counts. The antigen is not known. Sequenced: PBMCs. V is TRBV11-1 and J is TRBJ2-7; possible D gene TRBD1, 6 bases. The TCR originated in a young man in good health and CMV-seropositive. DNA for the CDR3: TGTGCCAGCAGCACGACAGGATACGAGCAGTACTTC. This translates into CASSTTGYEQYF.